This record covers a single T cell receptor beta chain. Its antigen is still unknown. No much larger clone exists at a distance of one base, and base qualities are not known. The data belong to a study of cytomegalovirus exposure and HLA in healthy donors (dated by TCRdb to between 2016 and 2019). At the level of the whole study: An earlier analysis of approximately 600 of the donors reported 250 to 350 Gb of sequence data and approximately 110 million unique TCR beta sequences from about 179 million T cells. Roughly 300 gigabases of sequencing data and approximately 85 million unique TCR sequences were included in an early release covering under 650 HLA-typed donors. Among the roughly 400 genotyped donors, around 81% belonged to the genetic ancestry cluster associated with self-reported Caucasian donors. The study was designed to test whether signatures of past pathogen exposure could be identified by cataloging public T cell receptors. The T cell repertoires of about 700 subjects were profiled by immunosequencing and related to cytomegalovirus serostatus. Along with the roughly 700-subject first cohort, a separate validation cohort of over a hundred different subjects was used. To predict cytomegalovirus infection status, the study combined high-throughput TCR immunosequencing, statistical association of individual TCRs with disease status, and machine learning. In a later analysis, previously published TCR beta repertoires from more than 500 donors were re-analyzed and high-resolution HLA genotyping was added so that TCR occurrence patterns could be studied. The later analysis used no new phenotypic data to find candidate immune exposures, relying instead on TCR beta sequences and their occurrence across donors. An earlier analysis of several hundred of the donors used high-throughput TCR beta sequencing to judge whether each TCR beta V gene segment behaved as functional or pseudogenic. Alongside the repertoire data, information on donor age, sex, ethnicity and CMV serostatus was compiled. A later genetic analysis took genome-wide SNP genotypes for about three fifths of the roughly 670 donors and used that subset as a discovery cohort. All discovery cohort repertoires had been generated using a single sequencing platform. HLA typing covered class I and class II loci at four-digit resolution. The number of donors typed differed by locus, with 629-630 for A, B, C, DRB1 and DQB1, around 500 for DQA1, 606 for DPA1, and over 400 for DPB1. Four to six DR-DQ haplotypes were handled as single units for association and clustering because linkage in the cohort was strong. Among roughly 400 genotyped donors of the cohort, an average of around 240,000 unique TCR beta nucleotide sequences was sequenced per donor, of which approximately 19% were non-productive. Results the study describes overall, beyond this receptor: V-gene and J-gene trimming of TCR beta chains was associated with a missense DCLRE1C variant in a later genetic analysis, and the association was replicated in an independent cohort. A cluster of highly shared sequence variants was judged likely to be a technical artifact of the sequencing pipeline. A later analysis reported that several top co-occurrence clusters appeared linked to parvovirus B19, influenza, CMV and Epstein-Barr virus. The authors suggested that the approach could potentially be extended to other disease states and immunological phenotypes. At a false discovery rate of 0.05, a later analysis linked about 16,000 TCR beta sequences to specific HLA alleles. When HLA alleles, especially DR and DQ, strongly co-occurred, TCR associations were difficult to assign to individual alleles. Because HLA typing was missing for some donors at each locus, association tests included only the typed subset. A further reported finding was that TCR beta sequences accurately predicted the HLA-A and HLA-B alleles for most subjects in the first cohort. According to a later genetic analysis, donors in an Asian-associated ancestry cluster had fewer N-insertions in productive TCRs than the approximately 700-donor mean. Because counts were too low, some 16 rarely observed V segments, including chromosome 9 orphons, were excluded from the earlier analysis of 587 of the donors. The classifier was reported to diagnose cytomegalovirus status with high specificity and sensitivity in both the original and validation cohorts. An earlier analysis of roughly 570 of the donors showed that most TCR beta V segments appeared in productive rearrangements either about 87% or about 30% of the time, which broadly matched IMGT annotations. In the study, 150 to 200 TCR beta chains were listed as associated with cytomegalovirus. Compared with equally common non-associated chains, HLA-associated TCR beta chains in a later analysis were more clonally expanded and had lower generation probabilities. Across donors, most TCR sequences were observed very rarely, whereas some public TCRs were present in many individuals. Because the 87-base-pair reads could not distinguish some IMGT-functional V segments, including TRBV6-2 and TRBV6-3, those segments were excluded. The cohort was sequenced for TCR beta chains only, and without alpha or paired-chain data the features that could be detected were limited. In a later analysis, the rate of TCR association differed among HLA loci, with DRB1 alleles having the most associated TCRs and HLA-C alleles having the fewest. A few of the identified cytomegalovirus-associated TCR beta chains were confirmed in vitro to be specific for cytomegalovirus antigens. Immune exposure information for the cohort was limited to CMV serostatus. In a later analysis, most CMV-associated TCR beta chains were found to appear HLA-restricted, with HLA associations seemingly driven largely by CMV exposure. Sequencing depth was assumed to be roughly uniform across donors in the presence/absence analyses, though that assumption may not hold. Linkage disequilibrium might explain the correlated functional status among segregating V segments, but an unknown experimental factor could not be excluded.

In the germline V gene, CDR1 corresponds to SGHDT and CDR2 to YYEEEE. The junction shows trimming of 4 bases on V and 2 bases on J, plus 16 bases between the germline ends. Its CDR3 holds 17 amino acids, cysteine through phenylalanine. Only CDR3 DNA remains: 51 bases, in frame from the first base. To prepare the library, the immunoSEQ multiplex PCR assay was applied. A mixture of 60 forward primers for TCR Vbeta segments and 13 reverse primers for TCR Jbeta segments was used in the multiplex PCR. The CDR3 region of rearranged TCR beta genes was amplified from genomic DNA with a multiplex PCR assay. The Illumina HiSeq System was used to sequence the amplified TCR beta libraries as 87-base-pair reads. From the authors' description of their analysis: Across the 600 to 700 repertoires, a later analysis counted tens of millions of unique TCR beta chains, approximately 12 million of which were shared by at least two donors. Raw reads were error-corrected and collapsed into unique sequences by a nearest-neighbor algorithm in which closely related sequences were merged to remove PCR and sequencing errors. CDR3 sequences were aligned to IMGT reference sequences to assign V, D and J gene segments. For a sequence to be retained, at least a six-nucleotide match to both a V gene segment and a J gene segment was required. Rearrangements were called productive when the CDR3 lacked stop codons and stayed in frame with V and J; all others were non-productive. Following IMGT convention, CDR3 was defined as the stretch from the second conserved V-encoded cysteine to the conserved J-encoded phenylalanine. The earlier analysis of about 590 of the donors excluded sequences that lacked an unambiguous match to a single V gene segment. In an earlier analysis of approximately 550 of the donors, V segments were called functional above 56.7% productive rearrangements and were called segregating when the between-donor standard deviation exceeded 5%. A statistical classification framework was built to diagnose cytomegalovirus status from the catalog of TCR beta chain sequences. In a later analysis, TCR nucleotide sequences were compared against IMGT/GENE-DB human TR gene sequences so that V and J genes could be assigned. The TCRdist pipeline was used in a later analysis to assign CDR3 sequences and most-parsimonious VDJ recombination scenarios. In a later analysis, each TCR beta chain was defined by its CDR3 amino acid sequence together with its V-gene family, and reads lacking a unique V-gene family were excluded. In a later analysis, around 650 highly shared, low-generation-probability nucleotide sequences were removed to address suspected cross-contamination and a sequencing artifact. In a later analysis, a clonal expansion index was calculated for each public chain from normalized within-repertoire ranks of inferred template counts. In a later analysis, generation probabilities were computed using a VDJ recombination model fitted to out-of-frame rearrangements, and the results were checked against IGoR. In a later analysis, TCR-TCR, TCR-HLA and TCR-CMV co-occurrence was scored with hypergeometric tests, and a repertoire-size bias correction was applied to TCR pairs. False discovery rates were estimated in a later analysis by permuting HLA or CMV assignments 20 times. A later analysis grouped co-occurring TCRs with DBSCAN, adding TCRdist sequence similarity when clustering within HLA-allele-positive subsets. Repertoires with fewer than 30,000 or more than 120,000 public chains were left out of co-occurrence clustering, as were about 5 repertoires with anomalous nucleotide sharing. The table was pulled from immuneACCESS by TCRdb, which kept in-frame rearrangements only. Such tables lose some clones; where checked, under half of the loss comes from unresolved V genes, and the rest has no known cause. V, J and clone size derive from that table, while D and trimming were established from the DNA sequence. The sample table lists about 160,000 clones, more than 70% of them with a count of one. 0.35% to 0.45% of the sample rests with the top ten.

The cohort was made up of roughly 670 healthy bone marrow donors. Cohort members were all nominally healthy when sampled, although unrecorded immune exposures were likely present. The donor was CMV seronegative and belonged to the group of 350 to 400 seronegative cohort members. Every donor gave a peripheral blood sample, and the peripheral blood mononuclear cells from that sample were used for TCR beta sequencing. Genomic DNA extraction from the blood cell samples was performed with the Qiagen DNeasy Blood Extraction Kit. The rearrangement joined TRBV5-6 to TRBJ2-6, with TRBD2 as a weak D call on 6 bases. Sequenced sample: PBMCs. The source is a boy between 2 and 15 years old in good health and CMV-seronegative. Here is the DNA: TGTGCCAGCAGCCTGCTAAGGAGGGTCGCTGGGGCCAACGTCCTGACTTTC. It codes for CASSLLRRVAGANVLTF.